What follows describes a single T cell receptor (beta chain). 13 Jbeta primers and 60 Vbeta primers were used for the PCR. The repertoire was sequenced with immunoSEQ multiplex PCR; TCRdb's copy has only in-frame clones and lacks some. This sample has around 110,000 clones, with 60% to 80% found just once. These data come from a study of cytomegalovirus exposure and HLA in healthy donors. The sequenced material came from PBMCs. The sequence was obtained from a man aged 35 to 55 in good health and CMV-seronegative.

CDR3 sequence reads: CASRASRVRDTEAFF. The CDR3, as DNA: TGTGCCAGCAGGGCATCCCGGGTCCGGGACACTGAAGCTTTCTTT. The chain has TRBV28 and TRBJ1-1; D is uncertain. V lost 6 bases, J lost 3 bases, and 17 bases lay in between. From germline, CDR1 is MDHEN and CDR2 SYDVKM. The CDR3 totals 15 residues.